The TCR beta chain under discussion was sequenced for a study of glioma-infiltrating T cells. Study-level findings and limits: Above-expected tissue-blood divergence occurred in all gliomas, most in low-grade ones. Tissue and blood shared very few CDR3 sequences.

The CDR3 extends over 13 amino acids. Germline CDR1 is DFQATT and CDR2 is SNEGSKA (reference sequence). This clonotype was detected many times. What it recognizes is unknown. One junction end does not reproduce the germline sequence, and a read error may be involved. Amplification of TCR alpha and beta CDR3 regions from RNA used iRepertoire nested multiplex PCR. Tissue mRNA or PBMC total RNA, roughly 100-400 ng, went into one-step reverse transcription and amplification. TCRdb called the multiplex PCR reads again in MiXCR, with one record for every CDR3 protein. The sample yields approximately 140,000 distinct CDR3 sequences, approximately 26% seen once.

The TCR was taken from a human donor with low-grade glioma or glioblastoma, undergoing nonglioma brain surgery, or in good health (not recorded which). V is TRBV20-1 and J is TRBJ2-5, with D perhaps being TRBD1 or TRBD2 (5 bases each). Material for sequencing was glioma tissue, nonneoplastic brain tissue, or PBMCs (not recorded which). The CDR3 DNA is TGCAGTGCTAGAGACGGCAGAGGGGAGACCCAATACTTC. Translation: CSARDGRGETQYF.